This T cell receptor (beta chain) derives from a study of blood T cell repertoires in COVID-19. Study-wide context: Samples taken during acute and convalescent COVID-19 were collected in the United States, Italy and Spain.

As originally analysed: Reference gene primer amplification gave nucleated cell count estimates. Generated by immunoSEQ multiplex PCR, the TCRdb table keeps only in-frame clones and is missing some. That table supplies the V and J calls and clone size; D and trimming were determined from the DNA. The data hold some 320,000 clones, with over 90% observed a single time. Germline CDR1 SGHAT, CDR2 FQNNGV. Trimming shortened V by 3 bases and J by 4 bases, and 16 bases separated the two germline ends. The length of the CDR3 is 16 residues. Cohorts were determined from participant-reported clinical history. Each exposed participant met a COVID-19 case in the 2 weeks preceding study entry.

The sequence was collected from a woman aged 30 to 39 who had been exposed to COVID-19. The sample taken for sequencing was PBMCs or T cells enriched from blood (not recorded which). V is TRBV11-2 and J is TRBJ2-1; D not certain. CDR3 nucleotides: TGTGCCAGCAGCTTGGAAGCGCCGGCTCCTTACAATGAGCAGTTCTTC. Translation: CASSLEAPAPYNEQFF.